Detailed here is one T cell receptor beta chain. Its antigen is unidentified. A read error may explain this, as a much larger clone is one base away. Bone marrow was sampled from every patient at the time of active disease. V trimming: 1 base; J trimming: 1 base; junction bases outside the gene matches: 2. Germline CDR1 reads SGHTA; CDR2 reads FQGTGA. The CDR3 totals 15 residues. These data originate in a study of read filtering for tumor transcriptome and immune sequencing. Study summary: Transcriptome libraries were built from DNase-treated RNA. Findings and limits, study-wide: IR-seq and RNA-seq agreed better without single-read clonotypes.

The library was built from 400 to 500 ng RNA with molecular barcoded adaptors for alpha/delta and beta/gamma chains. TCRdb reanalysed the reads using MiXCR and keeps one entry per CDR3 protein. The sample yields over 45,000 distinct CDR3 sequences, 20% to 25% seen once. This clonotype was sampled from a donor aged 40 or older with multiple myeloma. Specimen: a population of CD138-negative cells sorted from bone marrow. The V and J genes are TRBV7-3 and TRBJ2-3; the match to TRBD2 covers 7 bases. CDR3 coding DNA: TGTGCCAGCAGCTTAATGGCGGGGGGCACAGATACGCAGTATTTT. This translates into CASSLMAGGTDTQYF. Drawing the rest from reference TRBV7-3 and TRBJ2-3, the complete variable domain is GAGVSQTPSNKVTEKGKYVELRCDPISGHTALYWYRQSLGQGPEFLIYFQGTGAADDSGLPNDRFFAVRPEGSVSTLKIQRTERGDSAVYLCASSLMAGGTDTQYFGPGTRLTVL.